This T cell receptor beta chain was sequenced during a study of T cell responses to AZD1222 COVID-19 vaccine. The data were produced by immunoSEQ multiplex PCR, yet TCRdb's version contains in-frame clones alone and is incomplete. There are approximately 100,000 clones in the sample; about 86% occur only once, and approximately 1.5% lies in the top ten. General observations from the study: Among those given AZD1222, only 6 or 7 were seropositive at baseline. Females made up more of the donors, who were largely white British, and clonal diversity may have come out too low. Repertoire collection took place solely once the T cell response had peaked. The study reported that nearly half of spike-specific TCRs target unmutated variant regions.

Note on this clone: Its specificity is unknown.

The V end was cut by 7 bases, the J end by 13 bases, with 19 bases between. Per the germline V gene, CDR1 is SNHLY and CDR2 is FYNNEI. CDR3 length: 13 amino acids. The genes are TRBV2 and TRBJ1-4; no firm D call. The sequence was collected from an adult in good health. The source material was peripheral blood, sampled on day 0 of AZD1222 vaccination. The CDR3 reads CASIKDGKEGLFF. Here the CDR3 DNA reads TGTGCCAGCATCAAGGACGGTAAGGAAGGACTGTTTTTT.